The 13 T cell receptor beta chains reported below all come from one sample, sequenced in a study of blood T cell repertoires in COVID-19. Sequencing used immunoSEQ multiplex PCR; TCRdb keeps in-frame clones, though not all of them. This sample carries 78,000 or so clones, around 83% of them seen once, and the ten largest clones take 8.5% to 10%. The sequenced sample consisted of peripheral blood. These receptors were obtained from a human donor in a cohort sampled during active COVID-19.

This clone was seen a few times. The chain joins TRBV7-2 to TRBJ1-6; no clear D. V shed 5 bases and J shed 4 bases, with 15 bases lying between them. This CDR3 is 16 amino acids long. In germline, CDR1 is SGHTA, CDR2 FQGNSA. The CDR3 region is CASSAGVGLYNSPLHF. CDR3 sequence (DNA): TGTGCCAGCAGCGCGGGCGTAGGTCTGTATAATTCACCCCTCCACTTT.

This chain links TRBV7-8 with TRBJ1-5, with no clear D. This CDR3 has 14 amino acids. Deletions cut 1 base from V and 3 bases from J, with 7 bases between. Germline assignment: CDR1 SGHVS and CDR2 FQNEAQ. CDR3 bases: TGTGCCAGCAGCTTAGGGGCTTCCAATCAGCCCCAGCATTTT. Its translation: CASSLGASNQPQHF.

The chain carries TRBV5-4 and TRBJ2-3; D is perhaps TRBD2 (6 bases). The germline V and J ends were trimmed by 1 base and 3 bases, with 12 bases remaining between them. There are 15 residues in the CDR3. Germline CDR1 SGHNT, CDR2 YYREEE (reference sequence). The CDR3 here is CASSLSGSKTDTQYF. CDR3 coding DNA: TGTGCCAGCAGCTTGTCCGGGAGTAAGACAGATACGCAGTATTTT.

The J gene is TRBJ2-5, the V gene TRBV5-4; TRBD1 aligns across 9 bases. The CDR3 loop spans 15 amino acids. J lost 3 bases, V lost 0 bases, and 3 bases had no gene match. CDR1 is SGHNT, CDR2 YYREEE, per germline (reference sequence). The DNA for the CDR3 is TGTGCCAGCAGCTTGGGGGGACAGGGTAAAGAGACCCAGTACTTC. Translation: CASSLGGQGKETQYF.

The V and J genes are TRBV25-1 and TRBJ1-5; 7 bases match TRBD1. The CDR3 is 12 amino acids. The germline gives CDR1 MGHDK, CDR2 SYGVNS. V was pared by 6 bases and J by 5 bases, with 1 base of the junction left unmatched. The CDR3 protein is CASRQGDQPQHF. CDR3 DNA: TGTGCCAGCAGGCAGGGGGATCAGCCCCAGCATTTT.

The CDR3 DNA follows: TGCAGTGCTAGTGGGACTAGCGGGAGGTTATCCTACGAGCAGTACTTC. Translation: CSASGTSGRLSYEQYF. This rearrangement joins TRBV20-1 to TRBJ2-7; 15 positions agree with TRBD2. The CDR3 sequence is 16 residues long. The trim removed 3 bases at V and 1 base at J, leaving 4 bases unmatched. CDR1 DFQATT and CDR2 SNEGSKA come from the germline V gene (reference sequence).

The chain employs TRBV18 and TRBJ2-2; 8 bases agree with TRBD1. This CDR3 is built from 15 residues. The V and J ends lost 1 base and 4 bases, in that order; junction bases with no gene match: 2. CDR1 KGHSH and CDR2 LQKENI come from the germline V gene. CDR3 amino acids: CASSPRQGATGELFF. The CDR3 region has the DNA TGTGCCAGCTCACCACGGCAGGGGGCCACCGGGGAGCTGTTTTTT.

The chain uses TRBV5-1 and TRBJ2-5; 7 bases fit TRBD2. This CDR3 region has 16 residues. CDR1 and CDR2 from the germline V gene are SGHRS and YFSETQ. Trimming took 0 bases from V and 3 from J; bases not matched to a gene: 8. CDR3 nucleotides: TGCGCCAGCAGCTTGGGATCGTCTAGCGGCGAAGAGACCCAGTACTTC. It specifies CASSLGSSSGEETQYF.

V and J are TRBV15 and TRBJ2-1; a weak D match, TRBD2 (6 bases). CDR1 LNHNV and CDR2 YYDKDF come from the germline V gene (reference sequence). This CDR3 region has 14 residues. V lost 5 bases and J lost 2, with 10 bases in between. The CDR3 DNA is TGTGCCACCAGCCAAGGAGGGCCCTACAATGAGCAGTTCTTC. Encoded protein: CATSQGGPYNEQFF.

The genes are TRBV10-1 and TRBJ2-2; 11 nucleotides line up with TRBD2. Trimming removed 3 bases from V and 6 bases from J; junction bases left unmatched: 0. The CDR3 has 14 residues. Germline CDR1 is WNHNN and CDR2 is SYGVQD (reference sequence). CDR3 residues: CASSDSGRAGELFF. As DNA, the CDR3 is TGCGCCAGCAGTGATAGCGGGAGGGCCGGGGAGCTGTTTTTT.

The chain employs TRBV2 and TRBJ2-1; 13 nucleotides agree with TRBD2. The germline V gene encodes CDR1 SNHLY and CDR2 FYNNEI. J gave up 8 bases and V 2 bases, and 6 bases lay outside the gene matches. The CDR3 has 16 residues. The CDR3 sequence is CASSERGLAGPDEQFF. The CDR3 DNA is TGTGCCAGCAGTGAACGGGGACTAGCGGGACCCGATGAGCAGTTCTTC. Supplemented by reference TRBV2 and TRBJ2-1, the full variable domain reads EPEVTQTPSHQVTQMGQEVILRCVPISNHLYFYWYRQILGQKVEFLVSFYNNEISEKSEIFDDQFSVERPDGSNFTLKIRSTKLEDSAMYFCASSERGLAGPDEQFFGPGTRLTVL.

The chain employs TRBV7-8 and TRBJ2-4; TRBD2 matches at 12 bases. V shed 4 bases and J 6 bases; nucleotides not matched to a gene: 10. The CDR3 contains 17 residues. CDR1 is SGHVS and CDR2 is FQNEAQ in the germline V gene. The CDR3 reads CASSSAPSGGASNIQYF. The CDR3 DNA reads TGTGCCAGCAGCTCCGCCCCTAGCGGGGGGGCCTCAAACATTCAGTACTTC.

This clone has just one count. The chain uses TRBV5-1 and TRBJ2-1; 16 nucleotides line up with TRBD2. The CDR3 sequence is 19 residues long. J gave up 7 bases and V 3 bases, and 13 bases lay outside the gene matches. From germline, CDR1 is SGHRS and CDR2 YFSETQ. For the CDR3, the DNA is TGCGCCAGCAGCTCGCCCCTGGGGACTAGCGGGAGGGCGGAGAATGAGCAGTTCTTC. It encodes CASSSPLGTSGRAENEQFF. The variable domain in full, completed from reference TRBV5-1 and TRBJ2-1, reads KAGVTQTPRYLIKTRGQQVTLSCSPISGHRSVSWYQQTPGQGLQFLFEYFSETQRNKGNFPGRFSGRQFSNSRSEMNVSTLELGDSALYLCASSSPLGTSGRAENEQFFGPGTRLTVL.